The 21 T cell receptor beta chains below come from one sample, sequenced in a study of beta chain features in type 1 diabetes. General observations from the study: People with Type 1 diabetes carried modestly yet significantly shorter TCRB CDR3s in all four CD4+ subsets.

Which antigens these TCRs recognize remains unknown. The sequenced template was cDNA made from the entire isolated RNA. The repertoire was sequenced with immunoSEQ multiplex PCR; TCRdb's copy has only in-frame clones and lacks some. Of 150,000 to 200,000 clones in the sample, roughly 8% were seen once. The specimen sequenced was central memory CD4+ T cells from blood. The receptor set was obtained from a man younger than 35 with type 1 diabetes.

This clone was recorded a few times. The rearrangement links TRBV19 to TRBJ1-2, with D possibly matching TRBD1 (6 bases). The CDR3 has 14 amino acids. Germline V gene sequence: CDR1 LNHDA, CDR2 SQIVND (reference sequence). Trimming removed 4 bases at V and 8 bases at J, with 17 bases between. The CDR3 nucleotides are TGTGCCAGTAGTAAAGGACAGCTTCCCCGGGGCTACACCTTC. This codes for CASSKGQLPRGYTF.

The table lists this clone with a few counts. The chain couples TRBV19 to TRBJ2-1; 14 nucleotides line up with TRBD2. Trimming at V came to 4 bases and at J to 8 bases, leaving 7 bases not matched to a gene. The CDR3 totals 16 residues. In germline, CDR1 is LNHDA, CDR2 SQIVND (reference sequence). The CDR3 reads CASSRSGTSGRHEQFF. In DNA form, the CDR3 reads TGTGCCAGTAGTAGATCCGGGACTAGCGGGAGACATGAGCAGTTCTTC. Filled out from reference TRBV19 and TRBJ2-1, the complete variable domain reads DGGITQSPKYLFRKEGQNVTLSCEQNLNHDAMYWYRQDPGQGLRLIYYSQIVNDFQKGDIAEGYSVSREKKESFPLTVTSAQKNPTAFYLCASSRSGTSGRHEQFFGPGTRLTVL.

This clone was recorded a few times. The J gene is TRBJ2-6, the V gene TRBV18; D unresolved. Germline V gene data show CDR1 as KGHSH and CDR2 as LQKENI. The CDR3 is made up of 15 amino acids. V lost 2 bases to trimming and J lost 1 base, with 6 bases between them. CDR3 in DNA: TGTGCCAGCTCACCATCCGAGTCTGGGGCCAACGTCCTGACTTTC. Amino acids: CASSPSESGANVLTF.

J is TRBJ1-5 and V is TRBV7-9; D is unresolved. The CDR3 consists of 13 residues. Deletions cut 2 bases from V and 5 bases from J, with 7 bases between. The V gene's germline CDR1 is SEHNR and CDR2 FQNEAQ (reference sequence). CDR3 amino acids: CASSLSVDQPQHF. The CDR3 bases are TGTGCCAGCAGCTTATCCGTAGATCAGCCCCAGCATTTT.

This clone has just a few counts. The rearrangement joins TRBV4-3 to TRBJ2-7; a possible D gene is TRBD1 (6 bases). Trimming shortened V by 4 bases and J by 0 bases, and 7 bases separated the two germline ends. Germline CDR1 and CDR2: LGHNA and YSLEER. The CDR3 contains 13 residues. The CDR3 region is CASSRTDSYEQYF. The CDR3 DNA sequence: TGCGCCAGCAGCCGGACAGACTCCTACGAGCAGTACTTC.

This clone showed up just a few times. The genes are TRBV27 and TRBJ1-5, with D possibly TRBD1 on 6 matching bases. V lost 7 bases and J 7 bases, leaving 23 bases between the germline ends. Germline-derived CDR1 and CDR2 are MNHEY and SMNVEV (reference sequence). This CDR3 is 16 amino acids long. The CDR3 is CASIIKGEGNWQPQHF. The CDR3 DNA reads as TGTGCCAGCATTATAAAGGGGGAGGGAAACTGGCAGCCCCAGCATTTT.

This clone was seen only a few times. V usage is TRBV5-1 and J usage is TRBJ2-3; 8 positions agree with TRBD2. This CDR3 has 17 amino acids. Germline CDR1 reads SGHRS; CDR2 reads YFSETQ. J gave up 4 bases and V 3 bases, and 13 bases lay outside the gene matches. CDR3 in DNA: TGCGCCAGCAGCTCCCCACCGGGACTAGGGGATCCAGATACGCAGTATTTT. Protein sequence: CASSSPPGLGDPDTQYF.

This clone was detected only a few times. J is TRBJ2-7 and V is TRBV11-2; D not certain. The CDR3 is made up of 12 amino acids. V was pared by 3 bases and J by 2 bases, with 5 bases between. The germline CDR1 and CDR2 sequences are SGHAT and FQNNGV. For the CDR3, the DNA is TGTGCCAGCAGCTTCACACCCTACGAGCAGTACTTC. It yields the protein CASSFTPYEQYF. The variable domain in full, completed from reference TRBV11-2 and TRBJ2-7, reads EAGVAQSPRYKIIEKRQSVAFWCNPISGHATLYWYQQILGQGPKLLIQFQNNGVVDDSQLPKDRFSAERLKGVDSTLKIQPAKLEDSAVYLCASSFTPYEQYFGPGTRLTVT.

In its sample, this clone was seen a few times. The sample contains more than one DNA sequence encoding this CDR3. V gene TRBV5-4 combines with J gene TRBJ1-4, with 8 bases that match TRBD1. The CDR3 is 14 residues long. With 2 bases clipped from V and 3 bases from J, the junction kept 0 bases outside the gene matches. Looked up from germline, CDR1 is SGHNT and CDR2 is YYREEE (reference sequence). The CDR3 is CASSLQGANEKLFF. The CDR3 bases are TGTGCCAGCAGCTTACAGGGGGCTAATGAAAAACTGTTTTTT. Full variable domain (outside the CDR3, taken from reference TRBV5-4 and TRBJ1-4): ETGVTQSPTHLIKTRGQQVTLRCSSQSGHNTVSWYQQALGQGPQFIFQYYREEENGRGNFPPRFSGLQFPNYSSELNVNALELDDSALYLCASSLQGANEKLFFGSGTQLSVL.

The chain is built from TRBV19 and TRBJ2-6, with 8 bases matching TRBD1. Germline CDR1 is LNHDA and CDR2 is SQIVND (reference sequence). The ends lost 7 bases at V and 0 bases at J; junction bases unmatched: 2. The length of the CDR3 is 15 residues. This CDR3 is CASTGQGSGANVLTF. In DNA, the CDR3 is TGTGCCAGTACAGGACAGGGCTCTGGGGCCAACGTCCTGACTTTC.

CDR3 protein: CASSLGLAGEETQYF. The CDR3 coding sequence is TGTGCCAGCAGCTTAGGGCTAGCGGGGGAAGAGACCCAGTACTTC. The rearrangement links TRBV11-2 to TRBJ2-5; 10 bases match TRBD2. The length of the CDR3 is 15 residues. Germline CDR1 is SGHAT and CDR2 is FQNNGV. The V and J ends lost 1 base and 3 bases, in that order; junction bases with no gene match: 2.

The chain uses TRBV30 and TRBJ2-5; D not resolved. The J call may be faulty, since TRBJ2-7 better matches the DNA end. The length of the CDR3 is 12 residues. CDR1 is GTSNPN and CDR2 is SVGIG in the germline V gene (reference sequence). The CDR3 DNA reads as TGTGCCTGGAGAGATAGCTCCTACGAGCAGTACTTC. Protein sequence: CAWRDSSYEQYF.

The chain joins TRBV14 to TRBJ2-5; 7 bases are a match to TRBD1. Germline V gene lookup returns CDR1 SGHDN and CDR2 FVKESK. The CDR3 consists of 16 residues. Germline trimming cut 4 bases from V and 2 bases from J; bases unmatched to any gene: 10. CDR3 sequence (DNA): TGTGCCAGCAGCCGGTATTACGACAGGGCTCAAGAGACCCAGTACTTC. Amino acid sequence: CASSRYYDRAQETQYF. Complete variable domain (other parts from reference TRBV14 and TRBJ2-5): EAGVTQFPSHSVIEKGQTVTLRCDPISGHDNLYWYRRVMGKEIKFLLHFVKESKQDESGMPNNRFLAERTGGTYSTLKVQPAELEDSGVYFCASSRYYDRAQETQYFGPGTRLLVL.

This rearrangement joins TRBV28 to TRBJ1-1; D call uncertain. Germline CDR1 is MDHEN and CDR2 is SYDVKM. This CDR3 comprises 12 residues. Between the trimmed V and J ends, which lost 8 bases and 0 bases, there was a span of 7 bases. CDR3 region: CASLDLNTEAFF. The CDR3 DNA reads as TGTGCCAGCTTGGACTTGAACACTGAAGCTTTCTTT.

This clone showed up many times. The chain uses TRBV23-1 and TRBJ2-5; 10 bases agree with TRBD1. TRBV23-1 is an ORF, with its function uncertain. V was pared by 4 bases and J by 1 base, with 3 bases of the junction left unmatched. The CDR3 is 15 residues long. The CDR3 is CASSRDRGTQETQYF. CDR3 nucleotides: TGCGCCAGCAGTCGGGACAGGGGTACCCAAGAGACCCAGTACTTC.

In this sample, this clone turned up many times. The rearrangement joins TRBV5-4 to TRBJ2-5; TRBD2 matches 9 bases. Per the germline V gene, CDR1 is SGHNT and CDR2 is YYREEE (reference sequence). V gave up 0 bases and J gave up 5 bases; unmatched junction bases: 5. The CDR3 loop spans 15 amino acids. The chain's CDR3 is CASSLDLAGRETQYF. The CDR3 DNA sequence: TGTGCCAGCAGCTTGGACCTAGCGGGAAGGGAGACCCAGTACTTC.

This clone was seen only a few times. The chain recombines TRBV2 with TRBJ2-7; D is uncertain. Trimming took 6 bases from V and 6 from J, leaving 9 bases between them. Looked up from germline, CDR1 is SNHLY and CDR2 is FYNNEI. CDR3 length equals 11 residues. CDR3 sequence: CASSYVSEQYF. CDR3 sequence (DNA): TGTGCCAGCAGCTACGTTAGCGAGCAGTACTTC.

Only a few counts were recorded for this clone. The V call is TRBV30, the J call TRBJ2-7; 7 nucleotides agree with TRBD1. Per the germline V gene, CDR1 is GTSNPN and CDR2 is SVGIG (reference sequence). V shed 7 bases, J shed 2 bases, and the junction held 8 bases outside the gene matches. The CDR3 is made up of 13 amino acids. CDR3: CAYDPGQTYEQYF. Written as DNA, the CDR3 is TGTGCCTACGATCCGGGACAGACCTACGAGCAGTACTTC.

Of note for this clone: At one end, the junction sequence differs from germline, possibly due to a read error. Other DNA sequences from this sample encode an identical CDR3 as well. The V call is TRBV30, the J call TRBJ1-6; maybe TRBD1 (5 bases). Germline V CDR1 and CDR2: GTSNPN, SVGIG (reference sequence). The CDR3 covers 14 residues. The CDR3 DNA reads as TGTGCCTGGAGTGGGGGGGGGTATAATTCACCTCTCCACTTT. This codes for CAWSGGGYNSPLHF.

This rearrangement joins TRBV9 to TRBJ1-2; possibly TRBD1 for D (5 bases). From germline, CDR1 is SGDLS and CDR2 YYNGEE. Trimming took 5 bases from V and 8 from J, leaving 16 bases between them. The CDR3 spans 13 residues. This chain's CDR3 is CASRSSAGNGYTF. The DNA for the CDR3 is TGTGCCAGCAGGTCTTCGGCAGGGAACGGCTACACCTTC. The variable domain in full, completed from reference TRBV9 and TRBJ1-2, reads DSGVTQTPKHLITATGQRVTLRCSPRSGDLSVYWYQQSLDQGLQFLIQYYNGEERAKGNILERFSAQQFPDLHSELNLSSLELGDSALYFCASRSSAGNGYTFGSGTRLTVV.

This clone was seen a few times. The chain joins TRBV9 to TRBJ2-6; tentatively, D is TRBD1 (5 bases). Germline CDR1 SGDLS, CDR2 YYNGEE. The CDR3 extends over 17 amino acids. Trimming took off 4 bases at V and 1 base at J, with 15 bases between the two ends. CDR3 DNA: TGTGCCAGCAGCCTGGACACAGCGCTATCTGGGGCCAACGTCCTGACTTTC. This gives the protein CASSLDTALSGANVLTF.